The subject of this entry is one T cell receptor (beta chain). Its antigen remains unknown. Clones were read by immunoSEQ multiplex PCR, and TCRdb kept only the in-frame ones, dropping some. The table records some 20,000 clones, about 86% of them present only once. The data derive from a study of early stage breast cancer tumors. Study outcomes and limitations: Tumor and normal breast were distinguished via blood comparison in about 90% of the 16 patients. Tumors had approximately 2.4-fold higher T cell density than normal breast.

The source of this sequence is a person aged 65 to 79 with breast cancer. Sequenced: blood.

This CDR3 reads CASSLSGTDTQYF. In DNA form, the CDR3 reads TGTGCCAGCAGCCTTAGCGGCACAGATACGCAGTATTTT. The chain joins TRBV4-2 to TRBJ2-3; D might be TRBD2 (5 bases). The germline V gene encodes CDR1 LGHNA and CDR2 YNFKEQ. The CDR3 covers 13 residues. Trimming stripped 4 bases from V and 1 base from J, with 6 bases between.